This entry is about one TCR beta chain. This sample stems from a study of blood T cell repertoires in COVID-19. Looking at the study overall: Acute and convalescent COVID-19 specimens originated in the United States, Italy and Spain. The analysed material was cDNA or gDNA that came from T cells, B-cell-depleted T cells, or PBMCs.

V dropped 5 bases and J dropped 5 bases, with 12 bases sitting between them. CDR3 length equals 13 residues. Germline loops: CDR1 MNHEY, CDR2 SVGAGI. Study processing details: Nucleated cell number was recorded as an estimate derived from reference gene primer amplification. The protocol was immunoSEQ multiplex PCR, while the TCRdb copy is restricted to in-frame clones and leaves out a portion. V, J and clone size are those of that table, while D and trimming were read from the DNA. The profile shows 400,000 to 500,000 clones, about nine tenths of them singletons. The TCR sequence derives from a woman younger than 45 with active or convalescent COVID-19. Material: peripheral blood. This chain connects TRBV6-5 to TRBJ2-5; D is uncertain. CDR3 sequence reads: CASSPNPRETQYF. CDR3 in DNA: TGTGCCAGCAGTCCCAATCCCCGGGAGACCCAGTACTTC.